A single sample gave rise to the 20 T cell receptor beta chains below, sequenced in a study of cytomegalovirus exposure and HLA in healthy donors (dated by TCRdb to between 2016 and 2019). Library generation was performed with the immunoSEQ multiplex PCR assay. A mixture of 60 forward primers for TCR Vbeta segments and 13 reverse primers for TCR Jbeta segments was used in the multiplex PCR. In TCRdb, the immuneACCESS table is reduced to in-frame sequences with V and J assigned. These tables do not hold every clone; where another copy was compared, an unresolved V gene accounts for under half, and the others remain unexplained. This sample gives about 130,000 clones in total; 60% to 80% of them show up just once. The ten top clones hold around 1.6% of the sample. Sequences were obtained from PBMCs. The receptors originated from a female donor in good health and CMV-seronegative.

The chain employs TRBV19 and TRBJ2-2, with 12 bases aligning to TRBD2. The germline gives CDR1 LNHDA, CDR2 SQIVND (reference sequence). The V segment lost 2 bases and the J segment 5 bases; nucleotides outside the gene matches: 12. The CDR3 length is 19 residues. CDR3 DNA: TGTGCCAGTAGTATAAACCCACTAGCGGGAGGAATTGGGACCGGGGAGCTGTTTTTT. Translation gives CASSINPLAGGIGTGELFF.

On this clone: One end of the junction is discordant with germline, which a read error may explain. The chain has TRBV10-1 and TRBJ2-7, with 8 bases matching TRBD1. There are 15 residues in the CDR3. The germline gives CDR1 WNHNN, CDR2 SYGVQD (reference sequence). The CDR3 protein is CASNTPGQVSHEQYF. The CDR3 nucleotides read TGCGCCAGCAATACACCGGGACAGGTCTCCCACGAGCAGTACTTC.

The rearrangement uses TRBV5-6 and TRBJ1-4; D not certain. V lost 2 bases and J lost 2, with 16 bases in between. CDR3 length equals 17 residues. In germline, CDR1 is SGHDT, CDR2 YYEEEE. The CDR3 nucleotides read TGTGCCAGCAGCTTTGGGGAGGACTTGAGGACTAATGAAAAACTGTTTTTT. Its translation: CASSFGEDLRTNEKLFF.

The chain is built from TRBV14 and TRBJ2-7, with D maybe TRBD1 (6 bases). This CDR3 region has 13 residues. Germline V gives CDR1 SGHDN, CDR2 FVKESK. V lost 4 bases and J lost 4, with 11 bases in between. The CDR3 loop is CASSPPQGYEQYF. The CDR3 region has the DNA TGTGCCAGCAGCCCGCCACAGGGATACGAGCAGTACTTC.

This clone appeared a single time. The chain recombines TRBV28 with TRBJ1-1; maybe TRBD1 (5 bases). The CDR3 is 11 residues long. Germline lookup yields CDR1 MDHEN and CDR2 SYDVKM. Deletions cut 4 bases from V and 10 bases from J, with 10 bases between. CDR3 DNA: TGTGCCAGCAGTTCGGGACTAGGAGCTTTCTTT. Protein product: CASSSGLGAFF.

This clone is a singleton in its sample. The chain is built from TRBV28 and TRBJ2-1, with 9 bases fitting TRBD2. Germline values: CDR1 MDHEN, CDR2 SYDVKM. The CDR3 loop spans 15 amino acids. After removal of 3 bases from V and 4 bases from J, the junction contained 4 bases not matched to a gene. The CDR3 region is CASSFLAGEYNEQFF. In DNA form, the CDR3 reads TGTGCCAGCAGTTTTTTAGCGGGAGAATACAATGAGCAGTTCTTC.

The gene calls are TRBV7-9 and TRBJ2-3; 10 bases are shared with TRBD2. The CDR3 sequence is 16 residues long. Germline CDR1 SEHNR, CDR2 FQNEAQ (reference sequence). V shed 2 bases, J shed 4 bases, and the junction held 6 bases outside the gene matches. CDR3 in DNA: TGTGCCAGCAGCTTAACACTAGCGGGAAAAGCAGATACGCAGTATTTT. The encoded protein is CASSLTLAGKADTQYF.

CDR3 amino acids: CASSITGTEAFF. CDR3 DNA: TGCGCCAGCAGCATAACAGGCACTGAAGCTTTCTTT. J is TRBJ1-1 and V is TRBV5-1; D may be TRBD1 (5 bases). V lost 4 bases and J 4 bases, leaving 8 bases between the germline ends. The CDR3 length is 12 residues. Germline CDR1 is SGHRS and CDR2 is YFSETQ.

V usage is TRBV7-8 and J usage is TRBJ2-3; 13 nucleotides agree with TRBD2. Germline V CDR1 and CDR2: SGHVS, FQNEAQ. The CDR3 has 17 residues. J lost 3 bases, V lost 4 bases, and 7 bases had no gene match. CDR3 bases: TGTGCCAGCAGCTGGGAACCGGGACTAGCGGGGACAGATACGCAGTATTTT. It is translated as CASSWEPGLAGTDTQYF.

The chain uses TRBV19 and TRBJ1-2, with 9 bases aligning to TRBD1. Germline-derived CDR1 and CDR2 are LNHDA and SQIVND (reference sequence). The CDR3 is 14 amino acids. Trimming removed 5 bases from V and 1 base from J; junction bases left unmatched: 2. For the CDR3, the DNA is TGTGCCAGTAGTCCGGGACAGGGTAACTATGGCTACACCTTC. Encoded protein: CASSPGQGNYGYTF. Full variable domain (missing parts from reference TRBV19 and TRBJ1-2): DGGITQSPKYLFRKEGQNVTLSCEQNLNHDAMYWYRQDPGQGLRLIYYSQIVNDFQKGDIAEGYSVSREKKESFPLTVTSAQKNPTAFYLCASSPGQGNYGYTFGSGTRLTVV.

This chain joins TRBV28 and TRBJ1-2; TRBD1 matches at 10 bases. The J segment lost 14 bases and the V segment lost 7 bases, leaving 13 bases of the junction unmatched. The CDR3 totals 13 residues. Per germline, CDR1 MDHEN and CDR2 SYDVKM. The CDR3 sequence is CASTSPDRGLLTF. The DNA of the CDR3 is TGTGCCAGCACCTCGCCCGACAGGGGGCTTTTAACCTTC.

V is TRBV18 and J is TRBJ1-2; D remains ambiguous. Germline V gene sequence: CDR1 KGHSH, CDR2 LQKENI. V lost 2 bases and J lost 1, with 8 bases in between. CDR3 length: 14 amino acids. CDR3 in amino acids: CASSPDMSNYGYTF. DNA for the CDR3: TGTGCCAGCTCACCAGACATGAGTAACTATGGCTACACCTTC.

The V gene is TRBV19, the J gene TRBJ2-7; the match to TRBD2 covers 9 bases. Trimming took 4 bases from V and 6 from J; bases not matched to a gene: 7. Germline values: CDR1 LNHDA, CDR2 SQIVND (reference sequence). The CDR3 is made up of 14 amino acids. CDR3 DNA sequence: TGTGCCAGTAGTAGAAGCGGGAGGTTTCCCGAGCAGTACTTC. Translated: CASSRSGRFPEQYF.

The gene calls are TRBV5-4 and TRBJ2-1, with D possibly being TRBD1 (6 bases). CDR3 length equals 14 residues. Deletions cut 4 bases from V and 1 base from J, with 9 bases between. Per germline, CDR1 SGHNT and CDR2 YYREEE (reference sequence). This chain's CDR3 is CASSGGGSYNEQFF. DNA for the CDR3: TGTGCCAGCAGCGGGGGCGGTTCCTACAATGAGCAGTTCTTC.

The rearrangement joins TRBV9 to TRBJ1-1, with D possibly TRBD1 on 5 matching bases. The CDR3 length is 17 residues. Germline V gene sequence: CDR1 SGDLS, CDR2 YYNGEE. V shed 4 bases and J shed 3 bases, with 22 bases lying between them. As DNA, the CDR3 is TGTGCCAGCAGCATCCGTATGGGGCTCAGGTTGTACACTGAAGCTTTCTTT. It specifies CASSIRMGLRLYTEAFF.

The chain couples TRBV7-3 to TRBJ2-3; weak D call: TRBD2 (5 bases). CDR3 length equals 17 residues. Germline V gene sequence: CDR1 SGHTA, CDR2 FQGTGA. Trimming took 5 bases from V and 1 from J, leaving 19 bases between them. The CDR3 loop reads CASSPSLRELGTDTQYF. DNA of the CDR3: TGTGCCAGCAGCCCCTCCCTGAGGGAGCTTGGCACAGATACGCAGTATTTT.

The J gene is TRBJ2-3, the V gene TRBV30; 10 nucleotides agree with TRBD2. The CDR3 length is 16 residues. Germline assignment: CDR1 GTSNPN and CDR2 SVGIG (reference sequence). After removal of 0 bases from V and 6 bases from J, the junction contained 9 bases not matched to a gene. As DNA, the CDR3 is TGTGCCTGGAGTGTAGGGAGTAGCGGGAGGACCGATACGCAGTATTTT. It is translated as CAWSVGSSGRTDTQYF.

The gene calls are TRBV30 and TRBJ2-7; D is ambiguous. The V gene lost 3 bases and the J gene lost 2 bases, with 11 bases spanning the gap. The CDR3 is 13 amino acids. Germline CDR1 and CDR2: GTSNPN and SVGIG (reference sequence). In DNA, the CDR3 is TGTGCCTGGAGGAACATAGCCGCCTACGAGCAGTACTTC. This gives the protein CAWRNIAAYEQYF. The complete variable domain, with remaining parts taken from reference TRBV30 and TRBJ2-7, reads SQTIHQWPATLVQPVGSPLSLECTVEGTSNPNLYWYRQAAGRGLQLLFYSVGIGQISSEVPQNLSASRPQDRQFILSSKKLLLSDSGFYLCAWRNIAAYEQYFGPGTRLTVT.

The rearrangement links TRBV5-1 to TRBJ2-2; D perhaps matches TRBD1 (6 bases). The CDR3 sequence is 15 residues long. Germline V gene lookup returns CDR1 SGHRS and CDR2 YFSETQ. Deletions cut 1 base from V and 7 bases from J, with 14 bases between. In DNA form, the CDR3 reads TGCGCCAGCAGCTTGCGACAGGCAGCCGACGGGGAGCTGTTTTTT. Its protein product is CASSLRQAADGELFF.

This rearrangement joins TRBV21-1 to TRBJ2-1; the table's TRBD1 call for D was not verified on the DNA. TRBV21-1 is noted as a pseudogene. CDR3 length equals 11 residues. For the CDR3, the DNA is TGTGCCAGCAAAGGGGGAAATGAGCAGTTCTTC. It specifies CASKGGNEQFF.